This T cell receptor beta chain emerged from a study of blood T cell repertoires in COVID-19. Source study methods: Amplified reference gene primers provided the basis for estimating nucleated cell counts. Measured with immunoSEQ multiplex PCR; TCRdb has only the in-frame clones, and not every one. D and trimming come from the DNA, and the V and J calls and clone size come from that table. The sample consists of roughly 81,000 clones, around 89% of them appearing once. This clone turned up a few times. This receptor was taken from a man aged 65 to 85 with active or convalescent COVID-19. The sequencing sample was made of peripheral blood.

CDR3: CASRMTAGTYGYTF. CDR3 nucleotides: TGTGCCAGCAGAATGACGGCAGGCACATATGGCTACACCTTC. The genes are TRBV5-6 and TRBJ1-2, with unresolved D. CDR3 length equals 14 residues. Trimming stripped 5 bases from V and 5 bases from J, with 16 bases between. Germline lookup yields CDR1 SGHDT and CDR2 YYEEEE.